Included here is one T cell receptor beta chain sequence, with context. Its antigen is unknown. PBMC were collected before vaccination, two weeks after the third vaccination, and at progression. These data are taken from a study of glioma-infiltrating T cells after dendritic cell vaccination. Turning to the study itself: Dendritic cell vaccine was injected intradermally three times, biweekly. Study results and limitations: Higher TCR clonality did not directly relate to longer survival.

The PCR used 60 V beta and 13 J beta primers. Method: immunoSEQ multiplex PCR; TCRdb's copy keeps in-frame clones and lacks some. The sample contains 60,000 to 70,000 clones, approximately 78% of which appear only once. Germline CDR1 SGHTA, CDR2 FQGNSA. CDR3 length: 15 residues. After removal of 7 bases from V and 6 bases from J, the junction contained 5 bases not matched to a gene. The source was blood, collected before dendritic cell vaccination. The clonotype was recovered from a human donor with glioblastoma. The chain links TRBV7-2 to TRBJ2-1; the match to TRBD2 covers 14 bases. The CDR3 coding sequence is TGTGCCAGCACGACTAGCGGGGGGGCCCGCAATGAGCAGTTCTTC. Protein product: CASTTSGGARNEQFF.